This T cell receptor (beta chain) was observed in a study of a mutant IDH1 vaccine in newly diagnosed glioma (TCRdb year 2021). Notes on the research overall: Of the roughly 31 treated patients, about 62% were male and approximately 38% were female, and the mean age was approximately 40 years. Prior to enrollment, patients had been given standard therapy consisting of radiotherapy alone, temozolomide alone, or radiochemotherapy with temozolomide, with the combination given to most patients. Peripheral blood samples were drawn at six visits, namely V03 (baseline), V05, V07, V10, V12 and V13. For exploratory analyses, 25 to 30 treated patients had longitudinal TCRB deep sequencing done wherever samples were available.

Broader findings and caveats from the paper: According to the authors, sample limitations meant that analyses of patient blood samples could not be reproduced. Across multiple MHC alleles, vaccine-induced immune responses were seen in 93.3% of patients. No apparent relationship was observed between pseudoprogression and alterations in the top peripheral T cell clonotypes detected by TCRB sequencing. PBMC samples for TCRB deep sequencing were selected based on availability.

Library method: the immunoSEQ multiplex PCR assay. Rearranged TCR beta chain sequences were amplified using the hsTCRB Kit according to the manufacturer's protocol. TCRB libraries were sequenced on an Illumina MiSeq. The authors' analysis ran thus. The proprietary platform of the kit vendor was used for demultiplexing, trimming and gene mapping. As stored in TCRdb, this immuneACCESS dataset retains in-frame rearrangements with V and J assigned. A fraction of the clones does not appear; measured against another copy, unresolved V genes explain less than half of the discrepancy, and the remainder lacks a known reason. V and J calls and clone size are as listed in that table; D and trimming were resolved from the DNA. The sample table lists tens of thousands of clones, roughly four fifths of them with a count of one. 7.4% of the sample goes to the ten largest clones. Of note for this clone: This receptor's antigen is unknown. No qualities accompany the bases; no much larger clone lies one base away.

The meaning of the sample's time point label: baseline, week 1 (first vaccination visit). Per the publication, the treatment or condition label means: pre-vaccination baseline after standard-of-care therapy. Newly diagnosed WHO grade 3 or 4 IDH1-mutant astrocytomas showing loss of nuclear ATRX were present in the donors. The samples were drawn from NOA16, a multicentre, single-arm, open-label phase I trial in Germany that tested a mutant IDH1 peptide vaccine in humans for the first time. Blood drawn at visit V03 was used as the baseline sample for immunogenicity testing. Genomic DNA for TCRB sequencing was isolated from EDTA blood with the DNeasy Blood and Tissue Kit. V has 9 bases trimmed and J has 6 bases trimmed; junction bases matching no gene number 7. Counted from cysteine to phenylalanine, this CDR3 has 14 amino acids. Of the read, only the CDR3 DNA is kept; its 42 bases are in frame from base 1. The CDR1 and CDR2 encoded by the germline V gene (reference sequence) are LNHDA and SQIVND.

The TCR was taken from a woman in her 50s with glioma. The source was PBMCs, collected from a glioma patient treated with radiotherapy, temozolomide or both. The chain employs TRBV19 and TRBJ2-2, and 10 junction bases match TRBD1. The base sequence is TGTGCCAGCCGTGGGACAGGGGTTGCCGGGGAGCTGTTTTTT. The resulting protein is CASRGTGVAGELFF.